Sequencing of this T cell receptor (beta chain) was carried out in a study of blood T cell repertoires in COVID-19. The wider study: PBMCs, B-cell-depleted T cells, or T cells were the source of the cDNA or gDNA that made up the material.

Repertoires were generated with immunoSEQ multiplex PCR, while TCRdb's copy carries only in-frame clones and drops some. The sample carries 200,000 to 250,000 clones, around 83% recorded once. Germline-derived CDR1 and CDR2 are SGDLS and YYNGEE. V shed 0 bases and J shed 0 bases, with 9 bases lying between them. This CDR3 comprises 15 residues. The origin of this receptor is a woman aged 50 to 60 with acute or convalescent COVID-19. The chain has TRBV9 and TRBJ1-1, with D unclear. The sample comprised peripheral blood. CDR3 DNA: TGTGCCAGCAGCGTAGGGTTTCGGTTGAACACTGAAGCTTTCTTT. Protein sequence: CASSVGFRLNTEAFF. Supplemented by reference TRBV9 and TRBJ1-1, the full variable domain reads DSGVTQTPKHLITATGQRVTLRCSPRSGDLSVYWYQQSLDQGLQFLIQYYNGEERAKGNILERFSAQQFPDLHSELNLSSLELGDSALYFCASSVGFRLNTEAFFGQGTRLTVV.